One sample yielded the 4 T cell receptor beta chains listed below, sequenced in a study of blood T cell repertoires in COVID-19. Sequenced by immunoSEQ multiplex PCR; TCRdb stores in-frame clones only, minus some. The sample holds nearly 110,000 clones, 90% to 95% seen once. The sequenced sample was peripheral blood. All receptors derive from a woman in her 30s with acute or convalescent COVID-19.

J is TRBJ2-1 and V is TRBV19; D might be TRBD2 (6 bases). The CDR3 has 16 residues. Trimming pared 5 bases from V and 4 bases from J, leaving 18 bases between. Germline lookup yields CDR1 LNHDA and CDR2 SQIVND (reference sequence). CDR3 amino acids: CASSSYLSGLYNEQFF. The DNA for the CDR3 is TGTGCCAGTAGTTCATATCTTAGCGGCCTTTACAATGAGCAGTTCTTC.

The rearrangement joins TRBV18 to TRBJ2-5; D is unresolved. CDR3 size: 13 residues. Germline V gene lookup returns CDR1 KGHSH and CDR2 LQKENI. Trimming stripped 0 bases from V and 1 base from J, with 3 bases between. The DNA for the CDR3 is TGTGCCAGCTCACCACCCATCCAAGAGACCCAGTACTTC. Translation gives CASSPPIQETQYF. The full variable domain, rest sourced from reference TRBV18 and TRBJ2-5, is NAGVMQNPRHLVRRRGQEARLRCSPMKGHSHVYWYRQLPEEGLKFMVYLQKENIIDESGMPKERFSAEFPKEGPSILRIQQVVRGDSAAYFCASSPPIQETQYFGPGTRLLVL.

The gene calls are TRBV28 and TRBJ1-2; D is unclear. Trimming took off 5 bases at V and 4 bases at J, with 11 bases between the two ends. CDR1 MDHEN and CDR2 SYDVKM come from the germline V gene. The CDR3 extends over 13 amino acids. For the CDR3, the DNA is TGTGCCAGCAGTGGAGGGCGGGGCTATGGCTACACCTTC. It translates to CASSGGRGYGYTF.

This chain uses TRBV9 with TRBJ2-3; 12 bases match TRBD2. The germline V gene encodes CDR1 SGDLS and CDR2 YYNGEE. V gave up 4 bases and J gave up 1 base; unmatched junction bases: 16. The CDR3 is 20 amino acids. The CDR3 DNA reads TGTGCCAGCAGCTTCACCCCGCTCCGACTAGCGGGAGTGGGCACAGATACGCAGTATTTT. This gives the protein CASSFTPLRLAGVGTDTQYF.